Listed here are 7 T cell receptor beta chains from one sample, sequenced in a study of blood T cell repertoires in COVID-19. Clones were sequenced by immunoSEQ multiplex PCR, and TCRdb holds only the in-frame ones, with some missing. The sample comprises around 200,000 clones, about 85% of which are singletons, and around 5.2% rests with the top ten. Specimen: peripheral blood. These receptor sequences come from a woman older than 75 with acute or convalescent COVID-19.

CDR3 amino acids: CASSPGTGIETQYF. Here the CDR3 DNA reads TGTGCCAGCTCACCAGGGACAGGGATTGAGACCCAGTACTTC. This sequence joins TRBV18 and TRBJ2-5, with 9 bases that match TRBD1. Unmatched junction bases numbered 3, after V lost 2 bases and J lost 5 bases. CDR1 KGHSH and CDR2 LQKENI come from the germline V gene. This CDR3 has 14 amino acids.

Concerning this clone itself: Other DNA variants within this sample encode the same CDR3. V and J are TRBV5-1 and TRBJ2-7; the match to TRBD1 covers 9 bases. Germline loops: CDR1 SGHRS, CDR2 YFSETQ. With 4 bases clipped from V and 1 base from J, the junction kept 3 bases outside the gene matches. The CDR3 is made up of 14 amino acids. The CDR3 sequence is CASSQTGGSYEQYF. For the CDR3, the DNA is TGCGCCAGCAGCCAGACAGGGGGATCCTACGAGCAGTACTTC.

CDR3 in DNA: TGTGCCAGCAGCCTCACAGATACGCAGTATTTT. It codes for CASSLTDTQYF. The chain links TRBV7-2 to TRBJ2-3; D not resolved. V shed 5 bases and J shed 2 bases, with 2 bases lying between them. Germline V CDR1 and CDR2: SGHTA, FQGNSA. The CDR3 has 11 amino acids.

The chain employs TRBV3-1 (or the pseudogene TRBV3-2) and TRBJ2-5; D is possibly TRBD1 (6 bases). This CDR3 is built from 15 residues. Germline V gene sequence: CDR1 LGHDT, CDR2 YNNKEL (reference sequence). The V end was cut by 2 bases, the J end by 2 bases, with 12 bases between. CDR3 residues: CASSQWGTPQETQYF. CDR3 bases: TGTGCCAGCAGCCAATGGGGGACACCTCAAGAGACCCAGTACTTC.

V usage is TRBV7-2 and J usage is TRBJ1-2; possibly TRBD1 for D (5 bases). This CDR3 is built from 13 residues. The germline gives CDR1 SGHTA, CDR2 FQGNSA. Trimming took off 2 bases at V and 6 bases at J, with 10 bases between the two ends. CDR3 nucleotide sequence: TGTGCCAGCAGCTTATCAGGGAATCATGGCTACACCTTC. Residues: CASSLSGNHGYTF.

The rearrangement links TRBV30 to TRBJ1-5; 8 positions agree with TRBD1. This CDR3 has 13 residues. Germline values: CDR1 GTSNPN, CDR2 SVGIG (reference sequence). V dropped 5 bases and J dropped 6; count of bases not matched to a gene: 6. The CDR3 nucleotides read TGTGCCTGGGATACAGGGGGAGGTCAGCCCCAGCATTTT. This sequence encodes CAWDTGGGQPQHF.

The chain has TRBV18 and TRBJ2-7; a weak D match, TRBD2 (5 bases). The V and J ends lost 3 bases and 5 bases respectively, with 17 bases between them. CDR1 KGHSH and CDR2 LQKENI come from the germline V gene. The CDR3 loop spans 15 amino acids. CDR3 in DNA: TGTGCCAGCTCACCCCCGTGGCAATACGGGGACGAGCAGTACTTC. This codes for CASSPPWQYGDEQYF.